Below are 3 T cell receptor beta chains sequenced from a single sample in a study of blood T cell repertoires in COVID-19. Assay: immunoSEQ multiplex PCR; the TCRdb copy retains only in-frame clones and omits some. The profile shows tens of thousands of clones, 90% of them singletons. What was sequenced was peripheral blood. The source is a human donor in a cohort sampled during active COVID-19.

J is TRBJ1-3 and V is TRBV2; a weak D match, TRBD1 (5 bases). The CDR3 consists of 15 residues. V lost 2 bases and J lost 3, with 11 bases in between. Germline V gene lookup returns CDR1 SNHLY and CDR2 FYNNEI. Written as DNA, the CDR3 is TGTGCCAGCAGTGAACAGGGTTCTGGTGGAAACACCATATATTTT. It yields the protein CASSEQGSGGNTIYF.

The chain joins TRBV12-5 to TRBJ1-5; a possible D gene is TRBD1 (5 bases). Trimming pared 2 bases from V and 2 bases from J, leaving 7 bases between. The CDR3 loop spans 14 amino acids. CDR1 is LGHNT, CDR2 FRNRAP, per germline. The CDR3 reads CASGLSGGNQPQHF. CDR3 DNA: TGTGCTAGTGGTTTGTCGGGGGGCAATCAGCCCCAGCATTTT.

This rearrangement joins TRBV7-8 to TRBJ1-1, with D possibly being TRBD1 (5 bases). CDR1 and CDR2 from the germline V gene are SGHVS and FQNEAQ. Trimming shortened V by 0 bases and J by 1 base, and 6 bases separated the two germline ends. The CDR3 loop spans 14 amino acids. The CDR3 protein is CASSLAGANTEAFF. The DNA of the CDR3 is TGTGCCAGCAGCTTAGCAGGGGCGAACACTGAAGCTTTCTTT. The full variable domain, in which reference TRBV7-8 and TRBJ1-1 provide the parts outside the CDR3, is GAGVSQSPRYKVAKRGQDVALRCDPISGHVSLFWYQQALGQGPEFLTYFQNEAQLDKSGLPSDRFFAERPEGSVSTLKIQRTQQEDSAVYLCASSLAGANTEAFFGQGTRLTVV.